The subject of this entry is one T cell receptor (beta chain). Study processing details: Estimation of nucleated cell counts was performed using reference gene primer amplification. Data came from immunoSEQ multiplex PCR; TCRdb stores just in-frame clones and leaves some out. The V and J calls and clone size were taken over from that table, and D and trimming were inferred from the DNA. The sample lists nearly 250,000 clones, roughly 83% occurring once. These data are taken from a study of blood T cell repertoires in COVID-19. Overall study context: PBMCs, B-cell-depleted T cells, or T cells were the source of the cDNA or gDNA that made up the material.

This clonotype was sampled from a woman of 80 years or more with COVID-19, enrolled during active disease. Sequencing input: peripheral blood.

The CDR3 bases are TGTGCCAGCAGGGTTGACAGCCTCACTCCCGGGGAGCTGTTTTTT. Encoded protein: CASRVDSLTPGELFF. The chain is built from TRBV2 and TRBJ2-2, with D possibly TRBD1 on 5 matching bases. The V end was cut by 6 bases, the J end by 6 bases, with 17 bases between. The germline CDR1 and CDR2 sequences are SNHLY and FYNNEI. The CDR3 runs 15 residues.